One T cell receptor beta chain is described in this entry. Its antigen is not identified. TCRdb's table, derived via immunoSEQ multiplex PCR, lists solely in-frame clones and lacks some. The table records about 26,000 clones, approximately 83% of them present only once. These data belong to a study of OX40 agonist ivuxolimab in advanced cancers. Study context: Under the entry rules, prior anti-PD-1, anti-PD-L1 or anti-CTLA-4 therapy was allowed, and approximately 36% had some.

The study's findings and limits: There were also nonresponders showing low normalized T-cell clonal expansion.

The CDR3 is made up of 16 amino acids. V lost 1 base to trimming and J lost 0 bases, with 10 bases between them. Germline CDR1 reads SGHAT; CDR2 reads FQNNGV. Sequenced here: CD4+ or CD8+ T cells sorted from blood, sampled in a trial of the OX40 agonist ivuxolimab. This chain connects TRBV11-2 to TRBJ2-1; D not certain. This sequence was found in an adult with an advanced solid tumor such as melanoma, head and neck, liver or kidney cancer. The CDR3, as DNA: TGTGCCAGCAGCTTAGGAACCCAGAGCTCCTACAATGAGCAGTTCTTC. Translation: CASSLGTQSSYNEQFF.